This T cell receptor (beta chain) was found in a study of patients and donors after allogeneic stem cell transplantation. Trimming stripped 5 bases from V and 0 bases from J, with 14 bases between. Germline V gene lookup returns CDR1 MNHNS and CDR2 SASEGT. The CDR3 has 16 residues. This clonotype was recorded a few times. MiXCR, run by TCRdb on the RT-PCR reads, gives a single entry per CDR3 protein. This table holds more than 850,000 distinct CDR3 sequences, about a sixth found once. This TCR derives from a human donor who was either an allogeneic HSCT recipient or a stem cell or donor lymphocyte infusion donor (not recorded which). It is not recorded whose cells these are; they may come from a transplant donor. The V gene is TRBV6-1, the J gene TRBJ2-1; perhaps TRBD1 as D (5 bases). Sequenced input: blood, either unsorted or a sorted T cell fraction (not recorded which). The CDR3 DNA is TGTGCCAGCAGTAACCTGGCAGGGATCTCCTACAATGAGCAGTTCTTC. Residues: CASSNLAGISYNEQFF.